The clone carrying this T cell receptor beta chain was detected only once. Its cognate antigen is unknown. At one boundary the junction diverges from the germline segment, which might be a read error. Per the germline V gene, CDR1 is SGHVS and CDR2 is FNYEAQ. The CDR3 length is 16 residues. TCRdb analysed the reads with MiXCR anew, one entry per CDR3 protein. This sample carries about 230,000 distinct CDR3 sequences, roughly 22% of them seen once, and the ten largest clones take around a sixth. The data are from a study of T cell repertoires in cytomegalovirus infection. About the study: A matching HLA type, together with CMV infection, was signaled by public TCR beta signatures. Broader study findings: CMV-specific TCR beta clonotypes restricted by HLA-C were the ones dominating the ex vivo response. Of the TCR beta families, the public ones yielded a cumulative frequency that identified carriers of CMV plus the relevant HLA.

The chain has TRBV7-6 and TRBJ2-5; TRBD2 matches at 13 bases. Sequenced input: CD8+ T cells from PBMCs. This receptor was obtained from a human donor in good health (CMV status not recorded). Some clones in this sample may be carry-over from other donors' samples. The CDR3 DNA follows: TGTGCCAGCAGCCTAGCGGGACTAGCGGGGAAAGAGACCCAGTACTTC. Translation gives CASSLAGLAGKETQYF. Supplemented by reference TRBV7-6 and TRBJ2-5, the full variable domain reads GAGVSQSPRYKVTKRGQDVALRCDPISGHVSLYWYRQALGQGPEFLTYFNYEAQQDKSGLPNDRFSAERPEGSISTLTIQRTEQRDSAMYRCASSLAGLAGKETQYFGPGTRLLVL.